The 10 T cell receptor beta chains listed next were all sequenced from one sample in a study of blood T cell repertoires in COVID-19. The assay was immunoSEQ multiplex PCR, and TCRdb's table has in-frame clones only and misses some. Of about 270,000 clones in the sample, approximately 86% are singletons; the top ten hold approximately 3.1%. The material sequenced was peripheral blood. These receptors came from a woman aged 18-30 years with acute or convalescent COVID-19.

The rearrangement links TRBV29-1 to TRBJ1-5; TRBD1 agrees at 9 bases. This CDR3 has 12 amino acids. From germline, CDR1 is SQVTM and CDR2 ANQGSEA. Trimming at V came to 6 bases and at J to 10 bases, leaving 7 bases not matched to a gene. CDR3 DNA: TGCAGCGTCGCTTCGGGACAGGGACCCCAGCATTTT. This codes for CSVASGQGPQHF.

The V call is TRBV9, the J call TRBJ2-7; D is possibly TRBD2 (6 bases). The V end was cut by 0 bases, the J end by 4 bases, with 8 bases between. This CDR3 region has 13 residues. Germline V gene sequence: CDR1 SGDLS, CDR2 YYNGEE. This CDR3 is CASSVDGGYEQYF. The CDR3 DNA is TGTGCCAGCAGCGTAGACGGGGGTTACGAGCAGTACTTC.

This chain connects TRBV2 to TRBJ1-4, with D perhaps TRBD1 (6 bases). Trimming took off 0 bases at V and 0 bases at J, with 14 bases between the two ends. Germline V gene data show CDR1 as SNHLY and CDR2 as FYNNEI. This CDR3 contains 18 residues. The CDR3 region is CASSEALGGWTTNEKLFF. CDR3 sequence (DNA): TGTGCCAGCAGTGAAGCGCTTGGGGGCTGGACAACTAATGAAAAACTGTTTTTT.

In this sample, this clone turned up once. The J gene is TRBJ2-7, the V gene TRBV3-1 (or the pseudogene TRBV3-2), with a weak D call TRBD2 (5 bases). Trimming stripped 0 bases from V and 5 bases from J, with 8 bases between. CDR1 LGHDT and CDR2 YNNKEL come from the germline V gene (reference sequence). The CDR3 runs to 13 residues. CDR3 region: CASSQDWRNEQYF. In DNA, the CDR3 is TGTGCCAGCAGCCAAGATTGGAGGAACGAGCAGTACTTC.

There are a few counts of this clone. The chain is built from TRBV19 and TRBJ2-1; 9 nucleotides align to TRBD2. The CDR3 has 13 residues. Trimming at V came to 10 bases and at J to 5 bases, leaving 6 bases not matched to a gene. Germline assignment: CDR1 LNHDA and CDR2 SQIVND (reference sequence). CDR3 in amino acids: CATRTSAHNEQFF. As DNA, the CDR3 is TGTGCCACCAGGACTAGCGCCCACAATGAGCAGTTCTTC.

The rearrangement joins TRBV18 to TRBJ1-1, with D possibly TRBD1 on 6 matching bases. The length of the CDR3 is 12 residues. Germline V gives CDR1 KGHSH, CDR2 LQKENI. The ends were cut back, 6 bases at V and 8 bases at J, with 13 bases in the middle. The CDR3 here is CASSPTGTEAFF. DNA of the CDR3: TGTGCCAGCTCCCCCACCGGGACAGAAGCTTTCTTT.

The chain links TRBV4-2 to TRBJ2-7, with D perhaps matching TRBD2 (6 bases). The CDR3 length is 14 residues. Germline assignment: CDR1 LGHNA and CDR2 YNFKEQ. Deletions cut 1 base from V and 5 bases from J, with 12 bases between. CDR3 DNA: TGTGCCAGCAGCCAAGGCGGGGTCTTGAACGAGCAGTACTTC. The encoded protein is CASSQGGVLNEQYF.

The chain links TRBV4-1 to TRBJ2-5; 10 bases are a match to TRBD2. Germline lookup yields CDR1 MGHRA and CDR2 YSYEKL. The CDR3 loop spans 18 amino acids. V was clipped by 0 bases and J by 4 bases; unmatched bases: 11. CDR3: CASSQDPGLAGVGETQYF. CDR3 nucleotide sequence: TGCGCCAGCAGCCAAGATCCCGGGCTAGCGGGAGTTGGAGAGACCCAGTACTTC.

The V call is TRBV19, the J call TRBJ2-2; weak D call: TRBD2 (5 bases). This CDR3 comprises 13 residues. Germline V gene lookup returns CDR1 LNHDA and CDR2 SQIVND (reference sequence). V lost 5 bases, J lost 7 bases, and 11 bases lay in between. The CDR3 bases are TGTGCCAGTAGTCCACAAAGCGGCGGGGAGCTGTTTTTT. Its translation: CASSPQSGGELFF.

This rearrangement joins TRBV10-3 to TRBJ2-2; TRBD2 aligns across 13 bases. Germline CDR1 and CDR2: ENHRY and SYGVKD. The CDR3 has 19 residues. J was trimmed by 0 bases and V by 2 bases; bases with no gene match: 6. This CDR3 is CAISEGLAGARTNTGELFF. Here the CDR3 DNA reads TGTGCCATCAGTGAGGGACTAGCGGGAGCCCGCACGAACACCGGGGAGCTGTTTTTT.